This T cell receptor (beta chain) was captured by sequencing in a study of blood T cell repertoires in COVID-19. Study information: Some COVID-19 samples were acute and others convalescent; all came from the United States, Italy and Spain. Sources were T cells, B-cell-depleted T cells, or PBMCs; the material itself was cDNA or gDNA.

As originally analysed: Reference gene primer amplification in the assay estimated nucleated cell counts. Data came from immunoSEQ multiplex PCR; TCRdb stores just in-frame clones and leaves some out. The DNA was the basis for D and trimming; V, J and clone size are from that table. The sample holds approximately 46,000 clones, roughly 84% seen once. Germline V gene data show CDR1 as MDHEN and CDR2 as SYDVKM. The V end was cut by 1 base, the J end by 3 bases, with 9 bases between. The CDR3 extends over 14 amino acids. This TCR was sampled from a woman between 70 and 85 years old with acute or convalescent COVID-19. This sequence joins TRBV28 and TRBJ1-1; no definite D call. The sample consisted of peripheral blood. CDR3 in amino acids: CASSLFRFDTEAFF. The CDR3 DNA follows: TGTGCCAGCAGTTTATTCCGGTTTGACACTGAAGCTTTCTTT.